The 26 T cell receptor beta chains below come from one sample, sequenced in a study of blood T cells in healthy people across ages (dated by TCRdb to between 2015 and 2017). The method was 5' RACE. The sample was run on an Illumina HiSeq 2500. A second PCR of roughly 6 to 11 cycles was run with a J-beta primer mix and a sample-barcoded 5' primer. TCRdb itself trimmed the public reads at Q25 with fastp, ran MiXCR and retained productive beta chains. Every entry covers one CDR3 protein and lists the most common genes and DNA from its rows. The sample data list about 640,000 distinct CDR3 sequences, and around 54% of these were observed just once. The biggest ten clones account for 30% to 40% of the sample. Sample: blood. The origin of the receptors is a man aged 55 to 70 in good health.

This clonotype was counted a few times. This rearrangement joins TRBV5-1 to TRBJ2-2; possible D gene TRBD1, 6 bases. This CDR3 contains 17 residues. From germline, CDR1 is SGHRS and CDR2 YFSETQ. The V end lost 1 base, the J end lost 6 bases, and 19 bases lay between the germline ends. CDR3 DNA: TGCGCCAGCAGCTTGACCGAATATGTGGGGGCCGCCGGGGAGCTGTTTTTT. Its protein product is CASSLTEYVGAAGELFF.

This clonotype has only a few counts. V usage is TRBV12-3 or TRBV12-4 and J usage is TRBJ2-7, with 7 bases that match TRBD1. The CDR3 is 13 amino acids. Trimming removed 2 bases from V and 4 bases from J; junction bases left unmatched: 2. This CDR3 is CASSLTGQYEQYF. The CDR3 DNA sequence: TGTGCCAGCAGTTTAACGGGACAGTACGAGCAGTACTTC.

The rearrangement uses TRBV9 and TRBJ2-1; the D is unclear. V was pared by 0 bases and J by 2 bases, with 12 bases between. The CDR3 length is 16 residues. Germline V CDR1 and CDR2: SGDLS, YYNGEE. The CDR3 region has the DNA TGTGCCAGCAGCGTAGACAGCAGGACCACCTACAATGAGCAGTTCTTC. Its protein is CASSVDSRTTYNEQFF. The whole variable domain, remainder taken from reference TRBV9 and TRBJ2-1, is DSGVTQTPKHLITATGQRVTLRCSPRSGDLSVYWYQQSLDQGLQFLIQYYNGEERAKGNILERFSAQQFPDLHSELNLSSLELGDSALYFCASSVDSRTTYNEQFFGPGTRLTVL.

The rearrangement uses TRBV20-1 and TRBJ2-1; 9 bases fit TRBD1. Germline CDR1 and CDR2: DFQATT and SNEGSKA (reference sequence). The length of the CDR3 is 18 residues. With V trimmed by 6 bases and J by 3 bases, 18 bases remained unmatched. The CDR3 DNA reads TGCAGTGCCCTAAAGTGGGGACAGGGAAGAGGGTACTACAATGAGCAGTTCTTC. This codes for CSALKWGQGRGYYNEQFF.

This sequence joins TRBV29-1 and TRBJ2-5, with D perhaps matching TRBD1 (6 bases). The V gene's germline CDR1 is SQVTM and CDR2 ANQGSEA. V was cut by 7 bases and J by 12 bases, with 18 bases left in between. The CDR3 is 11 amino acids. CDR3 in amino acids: CSGLLQGRKYF. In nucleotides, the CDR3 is TGCAGCGGTCTTCTACAGGGTCGGAAGTACTTC.

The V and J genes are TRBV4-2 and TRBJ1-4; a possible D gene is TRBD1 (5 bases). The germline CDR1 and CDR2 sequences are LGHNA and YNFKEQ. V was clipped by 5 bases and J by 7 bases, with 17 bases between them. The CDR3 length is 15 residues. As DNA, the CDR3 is TGTGCCAGCAGCTACACGACGGGGGGGAGTGAAAAACTGTTTTTT. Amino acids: CASSYTTGGSEKLFF.

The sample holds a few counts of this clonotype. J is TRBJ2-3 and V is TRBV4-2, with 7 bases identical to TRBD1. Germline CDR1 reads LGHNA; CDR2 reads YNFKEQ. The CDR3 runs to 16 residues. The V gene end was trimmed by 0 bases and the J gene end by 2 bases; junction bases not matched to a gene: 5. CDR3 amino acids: CASSQDHRGNTDTQYF. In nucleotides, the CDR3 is TGTGCCAGCAGCCAAGACCACAGGGGAAACACAGATACGCAGTATTTT.

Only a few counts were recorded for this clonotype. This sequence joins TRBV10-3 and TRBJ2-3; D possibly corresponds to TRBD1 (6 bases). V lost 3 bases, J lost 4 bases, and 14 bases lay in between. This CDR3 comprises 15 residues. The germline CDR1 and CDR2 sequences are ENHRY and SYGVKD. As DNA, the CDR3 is TGTGCCATCAGTGACTGGGACACTTTGGCAGATACGCAGTATTTT. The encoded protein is CAISDWDTLADTQYF.

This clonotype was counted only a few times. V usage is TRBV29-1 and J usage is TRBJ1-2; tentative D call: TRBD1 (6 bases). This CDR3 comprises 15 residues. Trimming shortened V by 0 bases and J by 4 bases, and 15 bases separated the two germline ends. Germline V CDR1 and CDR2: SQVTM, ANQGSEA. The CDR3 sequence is CSVEEGGRGPYGYTF. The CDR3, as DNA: TGCAGCGTTGAAGAGGGAGGCAGGGGCCCCTATGGCTACACCTTC.

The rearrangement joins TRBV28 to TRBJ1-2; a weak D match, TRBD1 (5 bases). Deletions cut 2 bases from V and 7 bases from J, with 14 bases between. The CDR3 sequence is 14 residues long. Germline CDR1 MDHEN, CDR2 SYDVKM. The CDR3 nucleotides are TGTGCCAGCAGTTTAGGGGACCGCGCCTCTGGCTACACCTTC. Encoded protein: CASSLGDRASGYTF.

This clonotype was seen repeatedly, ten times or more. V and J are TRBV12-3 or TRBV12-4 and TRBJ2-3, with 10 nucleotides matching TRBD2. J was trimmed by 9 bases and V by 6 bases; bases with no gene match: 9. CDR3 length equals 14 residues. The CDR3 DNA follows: TGTGCCAGCAGCCCGAGCGGGGGGGCCAGAACGCAGTATTTT. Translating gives CASSPSGGARTQYF.

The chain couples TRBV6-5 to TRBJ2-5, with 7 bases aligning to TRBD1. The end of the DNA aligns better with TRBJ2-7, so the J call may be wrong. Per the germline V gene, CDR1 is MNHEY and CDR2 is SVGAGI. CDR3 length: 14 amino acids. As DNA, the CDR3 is TGTGCCAGCAGGTCTCCCGGGACAGCGTACGAGCAGTACTTC. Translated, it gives CASRSPGTAYEQYF.

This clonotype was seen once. Here the CDR3 DNA reads TGTGCCAGCACCAACCGGGGAGGGTCTAACACTGAAGCTTTCTTT. Its protein product is CASTNRGGSNTEAFF. The chain couples TRBV2 to TRBJ1-1; D is uncertain. Trimming stripped 7 bases from V and 2 bases from J, with 17 bases between. CDR1 is SNHLY and CDR2 is FYNNEI in the germline V gene. This CDR3 comprises 15 residues.

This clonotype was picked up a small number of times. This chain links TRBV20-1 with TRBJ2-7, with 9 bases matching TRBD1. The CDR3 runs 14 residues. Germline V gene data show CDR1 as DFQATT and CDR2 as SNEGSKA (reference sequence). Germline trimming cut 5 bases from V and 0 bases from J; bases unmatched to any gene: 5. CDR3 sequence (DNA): TGCAGTGCTTCCGGGACAGGGAGCTCCTACGAGCAGTACTTC. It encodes CSASGTGSSYEQYF.

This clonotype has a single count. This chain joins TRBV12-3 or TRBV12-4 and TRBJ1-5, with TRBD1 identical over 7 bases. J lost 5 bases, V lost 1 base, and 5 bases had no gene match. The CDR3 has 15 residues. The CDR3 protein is CASSLVSGGDQPQHF. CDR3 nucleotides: TGTGCCAGCAGTTTAGTGTCAGGGGGTGATCAGCCCCAGCATTTT.

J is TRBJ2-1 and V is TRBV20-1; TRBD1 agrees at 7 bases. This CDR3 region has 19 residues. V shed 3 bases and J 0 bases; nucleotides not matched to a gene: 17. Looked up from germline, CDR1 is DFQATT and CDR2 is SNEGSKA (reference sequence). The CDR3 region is CSASALTGADWSSYNEQFF. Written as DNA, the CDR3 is TGCAGTGCTAGTGCCCTTACAGGGGCTGACTGGAGCTCCTACAATGAGCAGTTCTTC.

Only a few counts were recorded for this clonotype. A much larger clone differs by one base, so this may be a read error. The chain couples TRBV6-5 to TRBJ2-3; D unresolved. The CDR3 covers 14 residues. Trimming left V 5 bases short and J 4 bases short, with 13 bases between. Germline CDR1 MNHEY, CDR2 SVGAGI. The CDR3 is CASSDADGSDTQYF. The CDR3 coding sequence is TGTGCCAGCAGTGATGCCGACGGGTCAGATACGCAGTATTTT.

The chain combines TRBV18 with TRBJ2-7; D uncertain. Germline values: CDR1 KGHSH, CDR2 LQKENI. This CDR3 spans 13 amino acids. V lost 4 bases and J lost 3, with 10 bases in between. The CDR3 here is CASSRVENYEQYF. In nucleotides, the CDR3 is TGTGCCAGCTCACGTGTGGAAAACTACGAGCAGTACTTC.

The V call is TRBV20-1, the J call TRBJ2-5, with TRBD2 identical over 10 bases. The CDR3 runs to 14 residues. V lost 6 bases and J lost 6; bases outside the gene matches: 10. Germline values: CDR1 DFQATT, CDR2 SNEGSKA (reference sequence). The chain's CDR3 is CSAVSGLATQTQYF. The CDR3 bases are TGCAGTGCAGTCTCGGGACTAGCGACACAGACCCAGTACTTC.

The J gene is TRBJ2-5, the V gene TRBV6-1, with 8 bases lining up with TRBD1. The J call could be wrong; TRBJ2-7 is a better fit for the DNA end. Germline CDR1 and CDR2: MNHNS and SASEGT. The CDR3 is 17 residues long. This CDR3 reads CASSPGTGRTHPYEQYF. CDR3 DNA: TGTGCCAGCAGCCCGGGGACAGGACGGACTCACCCCTACGAGCAGTACTTC.

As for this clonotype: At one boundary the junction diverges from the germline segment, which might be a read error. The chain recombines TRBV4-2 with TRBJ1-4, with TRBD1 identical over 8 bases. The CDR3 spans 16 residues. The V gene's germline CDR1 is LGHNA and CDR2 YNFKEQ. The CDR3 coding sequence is TGTGCCAGCAGCCAAGGGCAGGGGGCAACTAATGAAAGACTGTTTTTT. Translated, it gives CASSQGQGATNERLFF.

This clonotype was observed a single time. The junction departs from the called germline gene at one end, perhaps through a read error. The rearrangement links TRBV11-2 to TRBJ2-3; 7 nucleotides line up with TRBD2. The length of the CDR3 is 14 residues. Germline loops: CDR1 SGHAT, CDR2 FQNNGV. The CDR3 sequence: CASRRGGFTGTQYF. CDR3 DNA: TGTGCCAGTAGGCGGGGAGGGTTCACAGGTACGCAGTATTTT.

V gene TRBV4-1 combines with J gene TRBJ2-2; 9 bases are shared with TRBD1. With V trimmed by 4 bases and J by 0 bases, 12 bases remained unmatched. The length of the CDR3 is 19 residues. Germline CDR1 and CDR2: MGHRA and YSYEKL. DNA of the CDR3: TGCGCCAGCAGCCCCCAGGGGTCCGGGACAGGGACGAACACCGGGGAGCTGTTTTTT. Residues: CASSPQGSGTGTNTGELFF.

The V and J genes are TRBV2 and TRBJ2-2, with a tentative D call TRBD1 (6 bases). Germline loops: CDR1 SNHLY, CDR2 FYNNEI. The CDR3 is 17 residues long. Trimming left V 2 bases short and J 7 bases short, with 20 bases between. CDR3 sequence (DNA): TGTGCCAGCAGTGAATCCGGACAGCCCATCATGTTCGGGGAGCTGTTTTTT. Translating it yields CASSESGQPIMFGELFF. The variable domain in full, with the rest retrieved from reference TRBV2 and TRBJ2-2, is EPEVTQTPSHQVTQMGQEVILRCVPISNHLYFYWYRQILGQKVEFLVSFYNNEISEKSEIFDDQFSVERPDGSNFTLKIRSTKLEDSAMYFCASSESGQPIMFGELFFGEGSRLTVL.

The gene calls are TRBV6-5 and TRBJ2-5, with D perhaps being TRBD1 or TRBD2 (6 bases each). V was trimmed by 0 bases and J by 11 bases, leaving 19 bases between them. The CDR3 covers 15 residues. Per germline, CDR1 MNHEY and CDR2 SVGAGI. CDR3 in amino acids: CASSYSGGLWNEQYF. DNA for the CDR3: TGTGCCAGCAGTTACTCGGGGGGCCTGTGGAATGAGCAGTACTTC.

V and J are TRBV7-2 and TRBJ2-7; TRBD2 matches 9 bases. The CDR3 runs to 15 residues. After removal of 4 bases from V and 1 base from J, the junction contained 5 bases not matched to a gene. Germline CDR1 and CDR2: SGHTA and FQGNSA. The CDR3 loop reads CASSSIAGVSYEQYF. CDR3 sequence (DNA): TGTGCCAGCAGCTCCATAGCGGGGGTGTCCTACGAGCAGTACTTC.